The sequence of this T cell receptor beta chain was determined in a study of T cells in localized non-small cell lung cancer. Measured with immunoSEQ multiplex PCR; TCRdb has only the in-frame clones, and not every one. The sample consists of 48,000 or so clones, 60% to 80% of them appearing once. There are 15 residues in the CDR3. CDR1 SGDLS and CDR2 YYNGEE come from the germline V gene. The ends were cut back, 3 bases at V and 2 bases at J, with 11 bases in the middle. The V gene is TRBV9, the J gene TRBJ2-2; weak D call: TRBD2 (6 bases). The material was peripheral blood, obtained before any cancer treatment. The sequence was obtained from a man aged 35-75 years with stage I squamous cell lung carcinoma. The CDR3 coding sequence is TGTGCCAGCAGCGCACGGAGGGCAAACACCGGGGAGCTGTTTTTT. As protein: CASSARRANTGELFF.